These T cell receptor beta chains were read from a single sample in a study of a mutant IDH1 vaccine in newly diagnosed glioma. Clones were sequenced by immunoSEQ multiplex PCR, and TCRdb holds only the in-frame ones, with some missing. The sample comprises tens of thousands of clones, approximately 80% of which are singletons, and approximately 4.1% rests with the top ten. What these receptors recognize is not known. The source material was PBMCs, sampled from a glioma patient whose treatment included an IDH1 peptide vaccine. The receptors come from a man aged 30 to 39 with glioma. Each CDR3 is given with its conserved first and last residue. Fields, in order: J gene, clone size, V gene, D gene, CDR3 protein, CDR3 DNA. D genes are given only for firm matches. Clone size appears in some rows only: once, few, many, or a class for an expanded clone.

TRBJ2-3 | once | TRBV7-9 | NA | CASSVANGQTDTQYF | TGTGCCAGCAGCGTAGCAAACGGGCAAACAGATACGCAGTATTTT
TRBJ1-5 | NA | TRBV7-8 | TRBD1 | CASSLSGQGSRPQHF | TGTGCCAGCAGCTTATCCGGACAGGGGTCGCGGCCCCAGCATTTT
TRBJ2-2 | once | TRBV9 | TRBD1 | CASSGDRRYTGELFF | TGTGCCAGCAGCGGGGACAGGAGATACACCGGGGAGCTGTTTTTT
TRBJ2-3 | NA | TRBV5-1 | NA | CASSLGGTEADTQYF | TGCGCCAGCAGCTTGGGGGGGACCGAGGCAGATACGCAGTATTTT
TRBJ2-3 | NA | TRBV18 | NA | CASSPSTEPTTDTQYF | TGTGCCAGCTCACCAAGCACTGAGCCCACCACAGATACGCAGTATTTT
TRBJ1-1 | NA | TRBV19 | TRBD1 | CASSRQGALDTEAFF | TGTGCCAGTAGCAGACAGGGGGCGCTTGACACTGAAGCTTTCTTT
TRBJ1-1 | NA | TRBV7-9 | NA | CASQSLGDRAFF | TGTGCCAGCCAAAGCTTGGGGGATAGAGCTTTCTTT
TRBJ2-7 | NA | TRBV9 | NA | CASSVGSDEQYF | TGTGCCAGCAGCGTAGGCTCGGACGAGCAGTACTTC
TRBJ1-1 | NA | TRBV6-4 | TRBD1 | CASSRDRTNTEAFF | TGTGCCAGCAGCCGGGACAGAACGAACACTGAAGCTTTCTTT
TRBJ2-3 | NA | TRBV6-4 | TRBD2 | CASSDSGGATDTQYF | TGTGCCAGCAGTGACTCCGGGGGGGCCACAGATACGCAGTATTTT
TRBJ1-2 | NA | TRBV10-2 | NA | CASSDPPRANYGYTF | TGCGCCAGCAGTGACCCGCCCAGAGCTAACTATGGCTACACCTTC
TRBJ1-1 | NA | TRBV28 | NA | CASRSGQGRSTEAFF | TGTGCCAGCAGAAGTGGGCAGGGGCGAAGCACTGAAGCTTTCTTT
TRBJ2-2 | NA | TRBV15 | NA | CATSRDWRDTGELFF | TGTGCCACCAGCAGAGATTGGAGGGACACCGGGGAGCTGTTTTTT
TRBJ1-1 | NA | TRBV4-1 | NA | CTSSQGGGFRTVNTEAFF | TGCACCAGCAGCCAAGGAGGAGGCTTTAGGACAGTGAACACTGAAGCTTTCTTT
TRBJ2-1 | NA | TRBV7-6 | TRBD2 | CASSLGFLGLAGDNEQFF | TGTGCCAGCAGCTTAGGTTTTTTGGGACTAGCGGGGGACAATGAGCAGTTCTTC
TRBJ1-2 | NA | TRBV27 | NA | CASRILGDAFNYGYTF | TGTGCCAGCAGAATACTCGGAGACGCCTTTAACTATGGCTACACCTTC
TRBJ1-3 | NA | TRBV19 | NA | CASSTWNTIYF | TGTGCCAGTAGTACTTGGAACACCATATATTTT
TRBJ2-1 | NA | TRBV5-4 | TRBD2 | CASSSRGSGGPMGEQFF | TGTGCCAGCAGCTCTCGGGGGAGCGGGGGGCCTATGGGTGAGCAGTTCTTC
TRBJ1-2 | NA | TRBV5-4 | NA | CASSLSGRASNYGYTF | TGTGCCAGCAGCTTATCAGGCCGAGCATCTAACTATGGCTACACCTTC
TRBJ1-5 | few | TRBV7-8 | NA | CASSLVVGGSGYSNQPQHF | TGTGCCAGCAGCTTAGTAGTGGGGGGTTCAGGTTATAGCAATCAGCCCCAGCATTTT
TRBJ2-7 | NA | TRBV10-1 | NA | CASSSGTAGTYEQYF | TGCGCCAGCAGTTCTGGGACGGCGGGCACCTACGAGCAGTACTTC
TRBJ2-3 | once | TRBV4-2 | NA | CASRRESTDTQYF | TGTGCCAGCAGGAGAGAAAGCACAGATACGCAGTATTTT
TRBJ1-2 | NA | TRBV10-2 | NA | CASSEGEGAYGYTF | TGCGCCAGCAGTGAGGGGGAGGGAGCCTATGGCTACACCTTC
TRBJ2-5 | NA | TRBV11-2 | NA | CASSRLGGGGRETQYF | TGTGCCAGCAGTCGCCTGGGTGGGGGCGGTCGGGAGACCCAGTACTTC
TRBJ1-1 | NA | TRBV10-3 | NA | CAISEGRGSSTEAFF | TGTGCCATCAGTGAGGGGCGGGGCTCGAGCACTGAAGCTTTCTTT
TRBJ2-3 | NA | TRBV5-1 | TRBD2 | CASSLTGLAGGTRRDTQYF | TGCGCCAGCAGCTTGACGGGACTAGCGGGGGGGACCCGCCGCGATACGCAGTATTTT
TRBJ1-6 | once | TRBV5-1 | NA | CASSLGVWLGTDPPLHF | TGCGCCAGCAGCTTGGGAGTTTGGCTGGGGACGGATCCACCCCTCCACTTT
TRBJ2-2 | NA | TRBV15 | NA | CATSRPRGGDTGELFF | TGTGCCACCAGCAGACCGAGGGGGGGTGACACCGGGGAGCTGTTTTTT
TRBJ2-3 | NA | TRBV15 | NA | CATSRDPRNTDTQYF | TGTGCCACCAGCAGAGACCCGAGGAACACAGATACGCAGTATTTT
TRBJ2-2 | NA | TRBV6-6 | NA | CASSPRTGTNTGELFF | TGTGCCAGCAGTCCCCGGACTGGGACGAACACCGGGGAGCTGTTTTTT
TRBJ1-1 | NA | TRBV27 | NA | CASSLTVGTEAFF | TGTGCCAGCAGTCTTACAGTGGGCACTGAAGCTTTCTTT
TRBJ1-2 | NA | TRBV19 | NA | CASSIGAGYTF | TGTGCCAGTAGTATAGGGGCGGGCTACACCTTC